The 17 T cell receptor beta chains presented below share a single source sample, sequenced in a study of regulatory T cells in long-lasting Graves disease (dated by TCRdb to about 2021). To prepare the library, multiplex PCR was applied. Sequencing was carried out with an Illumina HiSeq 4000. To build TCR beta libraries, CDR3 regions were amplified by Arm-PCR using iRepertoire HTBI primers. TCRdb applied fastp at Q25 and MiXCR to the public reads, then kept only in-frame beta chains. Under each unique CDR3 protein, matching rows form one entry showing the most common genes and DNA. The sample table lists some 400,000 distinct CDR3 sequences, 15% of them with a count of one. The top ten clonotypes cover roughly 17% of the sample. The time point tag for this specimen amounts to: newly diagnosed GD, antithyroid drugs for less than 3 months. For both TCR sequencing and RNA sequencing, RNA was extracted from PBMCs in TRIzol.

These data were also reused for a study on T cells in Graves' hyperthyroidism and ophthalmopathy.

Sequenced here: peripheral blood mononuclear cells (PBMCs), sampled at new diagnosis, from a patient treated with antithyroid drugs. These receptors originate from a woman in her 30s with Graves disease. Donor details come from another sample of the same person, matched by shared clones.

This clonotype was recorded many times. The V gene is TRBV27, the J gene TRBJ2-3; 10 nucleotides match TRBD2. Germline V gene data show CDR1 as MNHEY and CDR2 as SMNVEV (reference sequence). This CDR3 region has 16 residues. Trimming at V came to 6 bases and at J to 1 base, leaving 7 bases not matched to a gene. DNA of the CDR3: TGTGCCAGCAGCCTTAGCGGACTAGCGGGCACAGATACGCAGTATTTT. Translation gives CASSLSGLAGTDTQYF.

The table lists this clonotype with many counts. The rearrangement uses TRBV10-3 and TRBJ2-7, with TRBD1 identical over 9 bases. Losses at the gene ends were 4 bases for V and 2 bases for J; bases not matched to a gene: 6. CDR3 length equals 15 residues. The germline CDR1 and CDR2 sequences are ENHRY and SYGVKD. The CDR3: CAISAPGQGTYEQYF. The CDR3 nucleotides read TGTGCCATCAGTGCACCGGGACAGGGCACCTACGAGCAGTACTTC.

The CDR3 sequence is CASTTSPGQGYGYTF. The DNA for the CDR3 is TGTGCCAGCACCACTTCGCCGGGACAAGGCTATGGCTACACCTTC. J is TRBJ1-2 and V is TRBV19; D might be TRBD1 (6 bases). CDR3 length: 15 amino acids. V was pared by 9 bases and J by 4 bases, with 21 bases between. Germline V lookup: CDR1 LNHDA, CDR2 SQIVND (reference sequence).

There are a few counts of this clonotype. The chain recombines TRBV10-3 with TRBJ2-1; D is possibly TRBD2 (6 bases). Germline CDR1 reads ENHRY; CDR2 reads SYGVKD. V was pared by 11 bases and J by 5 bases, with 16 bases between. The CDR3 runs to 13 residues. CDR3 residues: CAHRASAHNEQFF. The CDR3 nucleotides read TGTGCCCATCGGGCTAGCGCCCACAATGAGCAGTTCTTC.

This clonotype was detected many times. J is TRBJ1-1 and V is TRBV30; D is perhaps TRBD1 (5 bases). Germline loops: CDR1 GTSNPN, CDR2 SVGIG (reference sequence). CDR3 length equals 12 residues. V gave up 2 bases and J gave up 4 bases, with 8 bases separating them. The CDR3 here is CAWSTGTTEAFF. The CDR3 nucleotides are TGTGCCTGGAGTACCGGGACCACTGAAGCTTTCTTT. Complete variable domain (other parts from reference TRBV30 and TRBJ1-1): SQTIHQWPATLVQPVGSPLSLECTVEGTSNPNLYWYRQAAGRGLQLLFYSVGIGQISSEVPQNLSASRPQDRQFILSSKKLLLSDSGFYLCAWSTGTTEAFFGQGTRLTVV.

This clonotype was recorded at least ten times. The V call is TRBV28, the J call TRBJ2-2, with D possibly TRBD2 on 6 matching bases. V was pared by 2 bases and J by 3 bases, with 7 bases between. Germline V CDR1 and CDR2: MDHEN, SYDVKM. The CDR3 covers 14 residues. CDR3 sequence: CASSLGGYTGELFF. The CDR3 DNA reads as TGTGCCAGCAGTTTAGGAGGGTACACCGGGGAGCTGTTTTTT.

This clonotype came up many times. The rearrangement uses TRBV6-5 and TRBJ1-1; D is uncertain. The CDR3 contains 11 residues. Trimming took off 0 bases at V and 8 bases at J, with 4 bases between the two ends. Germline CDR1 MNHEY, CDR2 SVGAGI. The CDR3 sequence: CASSYSREAFF. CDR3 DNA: TGTGCCAGCAGTTACTCGAGGGAAGCTTTCTTT.

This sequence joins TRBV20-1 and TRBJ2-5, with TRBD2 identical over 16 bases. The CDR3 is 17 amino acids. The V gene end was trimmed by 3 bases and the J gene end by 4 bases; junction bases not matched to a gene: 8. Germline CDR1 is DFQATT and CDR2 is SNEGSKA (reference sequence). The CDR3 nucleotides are TGCAGTGCTAGCCCTGCGGGACTAGCGGGAGGGCCAGAGACCCAGTACTTC. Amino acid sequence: CSASPAGLAGGPETQYF.

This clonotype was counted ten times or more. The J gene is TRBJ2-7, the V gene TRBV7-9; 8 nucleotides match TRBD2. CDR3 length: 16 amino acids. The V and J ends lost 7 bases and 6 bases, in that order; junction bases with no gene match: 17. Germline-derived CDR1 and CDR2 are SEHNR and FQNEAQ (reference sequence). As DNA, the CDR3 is TGTGCCAGCACCTCCGGGAGGGGCCCATCCTTCGGCGAGCAGTACTTC. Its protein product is CASTSGRGPSFGEQYF.

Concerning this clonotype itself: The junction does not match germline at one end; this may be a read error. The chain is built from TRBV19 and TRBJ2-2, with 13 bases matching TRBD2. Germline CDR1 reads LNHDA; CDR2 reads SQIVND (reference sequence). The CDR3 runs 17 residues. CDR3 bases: TGTGCCAGTAGTGCGACTAGCGGGAGGAGGAGCACCGGGGGGCTGTTTTTT. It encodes CASSATSGRRSTGGLFF.

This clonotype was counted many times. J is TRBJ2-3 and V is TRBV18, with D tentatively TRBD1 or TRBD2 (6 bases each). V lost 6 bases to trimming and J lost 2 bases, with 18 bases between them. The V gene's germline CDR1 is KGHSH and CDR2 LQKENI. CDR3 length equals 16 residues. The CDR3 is CASSTGAAGPTDTQYF. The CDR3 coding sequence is TGTGCCAGCTCGACGGGGGCCGCCGGCCCCACAGATACGCAGTATTTT.

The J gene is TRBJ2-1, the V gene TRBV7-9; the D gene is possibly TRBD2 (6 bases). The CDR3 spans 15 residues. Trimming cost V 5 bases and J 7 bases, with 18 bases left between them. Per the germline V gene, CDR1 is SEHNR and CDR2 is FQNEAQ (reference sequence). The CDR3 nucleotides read TGTGCCAGCAGCCGCCAAGCGGGCCCTACGAATGAGCAGTTCTTC. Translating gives CASSRQAGPTNEQFF.

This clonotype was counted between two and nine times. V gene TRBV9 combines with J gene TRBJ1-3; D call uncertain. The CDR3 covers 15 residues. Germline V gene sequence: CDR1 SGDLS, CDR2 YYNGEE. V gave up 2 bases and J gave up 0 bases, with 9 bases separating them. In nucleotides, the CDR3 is TGTGCCAGCAGCGTCCGTCCCGCCTCTGGAAACACCATATATTTT. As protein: CASSVRPASGNTIYF.

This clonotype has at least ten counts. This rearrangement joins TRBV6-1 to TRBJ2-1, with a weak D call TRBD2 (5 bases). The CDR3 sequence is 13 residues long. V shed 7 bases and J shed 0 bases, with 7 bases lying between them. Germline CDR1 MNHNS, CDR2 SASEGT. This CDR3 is CASNRDSYNEQFF. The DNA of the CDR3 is TGTGCCAGCAATCGGGACTCCTACAATGAGCAGTTCTTC.

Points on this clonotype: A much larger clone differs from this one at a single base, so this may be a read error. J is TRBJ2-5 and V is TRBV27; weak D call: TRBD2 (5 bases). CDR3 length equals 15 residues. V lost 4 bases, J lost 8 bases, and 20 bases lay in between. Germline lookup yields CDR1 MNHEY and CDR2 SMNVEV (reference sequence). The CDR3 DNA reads TGTGCCAGCAGTTCCTCGTGGGAGTTGGGGAAAACCCAGTACTTC. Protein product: CASSSSWELGKTQYF.

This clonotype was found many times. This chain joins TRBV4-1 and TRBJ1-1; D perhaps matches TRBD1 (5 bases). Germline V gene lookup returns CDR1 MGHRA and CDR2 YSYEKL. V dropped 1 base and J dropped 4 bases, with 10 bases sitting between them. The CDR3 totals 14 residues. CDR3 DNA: TGCGCCAGCAGCCAAGGTTCAGGGACCACTGAAGCTTTCTTT. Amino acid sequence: CASSQGSGTTEAFF.

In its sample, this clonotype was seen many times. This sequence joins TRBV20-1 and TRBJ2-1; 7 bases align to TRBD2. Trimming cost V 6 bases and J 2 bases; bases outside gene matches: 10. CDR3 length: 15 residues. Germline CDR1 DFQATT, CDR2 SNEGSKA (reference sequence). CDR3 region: CSAPTTGGPYNEQFF. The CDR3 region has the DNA TGCAGTGCGCCCACGACGGGGGGACCCTACAATGAGCAGTTCTTC.